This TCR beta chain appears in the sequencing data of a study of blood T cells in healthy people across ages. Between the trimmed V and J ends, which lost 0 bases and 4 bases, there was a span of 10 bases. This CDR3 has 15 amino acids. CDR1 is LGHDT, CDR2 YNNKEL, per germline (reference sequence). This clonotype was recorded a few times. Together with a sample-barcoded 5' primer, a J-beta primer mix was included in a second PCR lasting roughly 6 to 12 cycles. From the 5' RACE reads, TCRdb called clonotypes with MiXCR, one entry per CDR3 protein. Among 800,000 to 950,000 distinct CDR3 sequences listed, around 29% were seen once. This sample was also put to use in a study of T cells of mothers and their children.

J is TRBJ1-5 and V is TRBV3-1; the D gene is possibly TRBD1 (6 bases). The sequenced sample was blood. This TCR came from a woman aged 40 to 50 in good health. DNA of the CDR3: TGTGCCAGCAGCCAAGATATGGGGACAAATCAGCCCCAGCATTTT. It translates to CASSQDMGTNQPQHF. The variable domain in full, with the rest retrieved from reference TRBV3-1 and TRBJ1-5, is DTAVSQTPKYLVTQMGNDKSIKCEQNLGHDTMYWYKQDSKKFLKIMFSYNNKELIINETVPNRFSPKSPDKAHLNLHINSLELGDSAVYFCASSQDMGTNQPQHFGDGTRLSIL.